This T cell receptor beta chain was retrieved from a study of blood T cells in healthy people across ages. Study findings and constraints: Relative to aged donors, long-lived donors carried more naive CD4+ cells and displayed higher diversity.

Note on this clonotype: The target antigen is unknown. The junction shows a germline mismatch at one end, possibly a read error.

This CDR3 has 15 amino acids. Germline V gene data show CDR1 as SGHRS and CDR2 as YFSETQ. Isolation per sample recovered at least 6.5 million PBMCs. Alongside a J-beta primer mix, a sample-barcoded 5' primer served in a second PCR lasting 7 to 11 cycles. TCRdb analysed the 5' RACE reads with MiXCR anew, one entry per CDR3 protein. This sample has roughly 640,000 distinct CDR3 sequences, with 25% to 30% found just once. Input material: blood. The origin of this receptor is a woman older than 75 in good health. V gene TRBV5-1 combines with J gene TRBJ2-2, with TRBD2 as a possible D gene (5 bases). CDR3 nucleotides: TGCGCCAGCAGCTTTGGAAGCGGTAACACCGGGGAACTGTTTTTT. This gives the protein CASSFGSGNTGELFF.